This record looks at one TCR beta chain sequence and its context. There is no known antigen for this receptor. No per-base quality is available; no much larger clone lies one base away. These data belong to a study of a mutant IDH1 vaccine in newly diagnosed glioma (dated by TCRdb to about 2021). A note on the overall study: Vaccination was initiated 4-6 weeks after radiotherapy alone, or concurrently with temozolomide cycles in the chemotherapy-containing groups. The 32 treated patients were around 62% male and around 40% female, with a mean age of approximately 38 years. Before enrollment, most patients had been given radiochemotherapy with temozolomide as standard therapy, while the rest had received either radiotherapy alone or temozolomide alone. The week-35 safety follow-up took place at visit V12, and the week-47 end of study took place at visit V13. Peripheral blood was drawn at six visits: V03 (baseline), V05, V07, V10, V12 and V13. Longitudinal TCRB deep sequencing was done for 20 to 25 treated patients, wherever samples were available for exploratory analyses. The paper as a whole reports these results and caveats: Pseudoprogression seemed to be unrelated to changes in the top peripheral T cell clonotypes found by TCRB sequencing. PBMC samples for TCRB deep sequencing were selected based on availability. It was noted by the authors that analyses of patient blood samples could not be reproduced owing to sample limitations. Immune responses induced by the vaccine were seen in 90% to 95% of patients across multiple MHC alleles.

Preparation of the library involved the immunoSEQ multiplex PCR assay. The hsTCRB Kit was used according to the manufacturer's protocol to amplify rearranged TCR beta chain sequences. An Illumina MiSeq was used to sequence the TCRB libraries. The authors' pipeline ran thus. The kit vendor's proprietary platform handled demultiplexing, trimming and gene mapping. TCRdb re-hosts the immuneACCESS table, in-frame sequences only. Its copies lack some clones; in the studies checked, an unresolved V gene accounts for under half of them, and the cause for the rest is not known. V, J and clone size are those of that table, while D and trimming were read from the DNA. Present in this sample are around 65,000 clones, 75% to 90% of which were seen just once. The top ten hold roughly 4% of the sample. V and J lose 0 bases and 3 bases, and a span of 15 bases separates them. From the cysteine up to the phenylalanine, the CDR3 has a length of 16 residues. Just the 48-base CDR3 DNA is kept, in frame starting at base 1. Via the germline V gene, CDR1 is SGHAT and CDR2 FQNNGV.

The sample's time point label, in plain terms: week 47, end of study. Each vaccine dose was 300 ug of a 20-mer mutant IDH1 peptide in Montanide, given subcutaneously with topical imiquimod. Patients received eight vaccinations in weeks 1, 3, 5, 7, 11, 15, 19 and 23, corresponding to visits V03 through V10. All donors had newly diagnosed IDH1-mutant astrocytomas of WHO grade 3 or 4 that showed loss of nuclear ATRX. The samples were drawn from NOA16, a multicentre, single-arm, open-label phase I trial in Germany that tested a mutant IDH1 peptide vaccine in humans for the first time. Genomic DNA for TCRB sequencing was extracted from EDTA blood using the DNeasy Blood and Tissue Kit.

The source material was PBMCs, sampled from a glioma patient whose treatment included an IDH1 peptide vaccine. This clonotype was obtained from a man under 40 with glioma. This receptor chain uses TRBV11-2 and TRBJ2-7; the D segment could be TRBD1, given 6 matching bases. Read as DNA, the sequence is TGTGCCAGCAGCTTAGACTACAGGGATAGGGTCTACGAGCAGTACTTC. Its translation is CASSLDYRDRVYEQYF.